This T cell receptor beta chain is from a study of shared clonotypes between healthy human individuals. Repertoires were generated with immunoSEQ multiplex PCR, while TCRdb's copy carries only in-frame clones and drops some. The sample includes a few million clones, approximately 94% of them seen just once. Sequenced sample: naive CD4+ T cells sorted from blood. Subset noted: CD45RA+ positively selected. The source is a man aged 18 to 35 in good health.

The CDR3 spells CASSLGRFGQPQHF. The CDR3 region has the DNA TGTGCCAGCAGCCTAGGACGTTTCGGTCAGCCCCAGCATTTT. V gene TRBV11-2 combines with J gene TRBJ1-5; D uncertain. The germline gives CDR1 SGHAT, CDR2 FQNNGV. The CDR3 runs 14 residues. The V end was cut by 5 bases, the J end by 6 bases, with 14 bases between.